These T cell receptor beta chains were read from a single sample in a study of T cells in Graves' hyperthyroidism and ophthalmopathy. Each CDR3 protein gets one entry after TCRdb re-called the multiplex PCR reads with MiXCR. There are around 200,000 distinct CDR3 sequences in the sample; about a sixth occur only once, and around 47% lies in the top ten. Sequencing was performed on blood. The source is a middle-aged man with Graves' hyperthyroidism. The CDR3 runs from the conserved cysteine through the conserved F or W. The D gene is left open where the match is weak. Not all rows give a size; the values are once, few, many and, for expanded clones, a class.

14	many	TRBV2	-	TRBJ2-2	TGTGCCAGCAGTGCCTCCCTAGGGGCCGGGGAGCTGTTTTTT	CASSASLGAGELFF
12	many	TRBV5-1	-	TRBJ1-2	TGCGCCAGCAGTGCAGTGGATTATGGCTACACCTTC	CASSAVDYGYTF
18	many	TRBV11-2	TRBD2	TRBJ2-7	TGTGCCAGCAGCTTAGTTAATAGCGGGGGGCTGAGCTCCTACGAGCAGTACTTC	CASSLVNSGGLSSYEQYF
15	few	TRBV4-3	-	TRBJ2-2	TGCGCCAGCAGCCCTAATGTCAGGAGCACCGGGGAGCTGTTTTTT	CASSPNVRSTGELFF
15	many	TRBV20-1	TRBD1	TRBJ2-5	TGCAGTGCTGGGGGGACAGGGTGGGTTCGAGAGACCCAGTACTTC	CSAGGTGWVRETQYF
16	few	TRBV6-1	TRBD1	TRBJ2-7	TGTGCCAGCAGTGAAGGTGTACAGGGGGCATCCTACGAGCAGTACTTC	CASSEGVQGASYEQYF
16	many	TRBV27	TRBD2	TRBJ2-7	TGTGCCAGCAGCCGTGGGGTAGCGGGGGGGCGGTACGAGCAGTACTTC	CASSRGVAGGRYEQYF
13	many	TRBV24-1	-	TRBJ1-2	TGTGCCACCAGTGGAGCGGGTCGCGGGGGCTACACCTTC	CATSGAGRGGYTF
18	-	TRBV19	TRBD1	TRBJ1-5	TGTGCCAGTAGTATAGAATCATCCGGGACAGGGGGAAATCAGCCCCAGCATTTT	CASSIESSGTGGNQPQHF
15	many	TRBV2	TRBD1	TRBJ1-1	TGTGCCAGCACTAACGACATAGGGGGCCGTACTGAAGCTTTCTTT	CASTNDIGGRTEAFF
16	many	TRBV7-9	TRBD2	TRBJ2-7	TGTGCCAGCAGCCCCCGGACTAGCGGGGCGGTCTACGAGCAGTACTTC	CASSPRTSGAVYEQYF
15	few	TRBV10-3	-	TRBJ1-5	TGTGCCATCGAGTCGGGGCAGAATAGCAATCAGCCCCAGCATTTT	CAIESGQNSNQPQHF
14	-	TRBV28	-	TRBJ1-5	TGTGCCAGCGGGGGTGCGGGGGCCTCGGGAGCCCAGCATTTT	CASGGAGASGAQHF
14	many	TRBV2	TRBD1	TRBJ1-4	TGTGCCAGCAGGGTGGACAGGGGGAATGAAAAACTGTTTTTT	CASRVDRGNEKLFF
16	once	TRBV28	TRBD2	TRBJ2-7	TGTGCCAGCAGTTCCCAGAGCGGGGGGGCGGTATACGAGCAGTACTTC	CASSSQSGGAVYEQYF
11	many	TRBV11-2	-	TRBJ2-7	TGTGCCAGCAGCTTGGGTGAGGAGCAGTACTTC	CASSLGEEQYF
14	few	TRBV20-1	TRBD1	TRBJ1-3	TGCAGTGCAGCGACAGGGGGCATCGGAAACACCATATATTTT	CSAATGGIGNTIYF
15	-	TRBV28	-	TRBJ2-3	TGTGCCAGCAGTTTAAGCATTGTAAGCACAGATACGCAGTATTTT	CASSLSIVSTDTQYF
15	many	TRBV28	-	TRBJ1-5	TGTGCCAGCATTGTAGGGGGATTTGTGGGACAGCCCCAGCATTTT	CASIVGGFVGQPQHF
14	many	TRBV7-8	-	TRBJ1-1	TGTGCCAGCAGCTTAGGGGGGAGCAACACTGAAGCTTTCTTT	CASSLGGSNTEAFF
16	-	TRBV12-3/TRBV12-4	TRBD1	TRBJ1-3	TGTGCCAGCAGTCGACAGGGAACGAGCTCTGGAAACACCATATATTTT	CASSRQGTSSGNTIYF
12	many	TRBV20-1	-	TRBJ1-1	TGCAGTGCTAGGGAGACGTACACTGAAGCTTTCTTT	CSARETYTEAFF
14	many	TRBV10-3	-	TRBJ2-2	TGTGCCACCACCGGGACGGGGAACACCGGGGAGCTGTTTTTT	CATTGTGNTGELFF
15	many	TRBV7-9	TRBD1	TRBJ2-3	TGTGCCAGCAGCTTGAGGCAGGGGGCCGTAGATACGCAGTATTTT	CASSLRQGAVDTQYF
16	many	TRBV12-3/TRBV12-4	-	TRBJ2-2	TGTGCCAGCAGTTTGAGCTCCGGCAGCAACACCGGGGAGCTGTTTTTT	CASSLSSGSNTGELFF
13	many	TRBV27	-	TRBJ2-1	TGTGCCAGCACTCGACCCCCCTATAATGAGCAGTTCTTC	CASTRPPYNEQFF
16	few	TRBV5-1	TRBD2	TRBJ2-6	TGCGCCAGCAGCTTGGGGGGGGGATCTGGGGCCAACGTCCTGACTTTC	CASSLGGGSGANVLTF